This entry is about one TCR beta chain. As the template, RNA transcripts were used to amplify TCR beta CDR3 regions. The workflow started with a first-round RT-PCR run with HTBI primers and then moved on to a second-round multiplex PCR. Each CDR3 protein is one row after TCRdb ran MiXCR on the multiplex PCR reads. The profile shows about 740,000 distinct CDR3 sequences, roughly 41% of them singletons. The data were taken from a study of Graves' ophthalmopathy and Graves' hyperthyroidism. About the study: At initial diagnosis, peripheral blood was obtained, and this preceded any treatment.

The clonotype was recovered from an adult man with Graves' ophthalmopathy. The sample consisted of peripheral blood.

CDR3 sequence reads: CASSIGSGSGNTIYF. CDR3 sequence (DNA): TGTGCCAGTAGTATTGGGAGCGGCTCTGGAAACACCATATATTTT. V usage is TRBV19 and J usage is TRBJ1-3; D remains ambiguous. Germline CDR1 and CDR2: LNHDA and SQIVND (reference sequence). The V end lost 3 bases, the J end lost 0 bases, and 9 bases lay between the germline ends. The CDR3 extends over 15 amino acids.